These 6 T cell receptor beta chains were sequenced from one sample in a study of identical twins. TCRdb passed the 5' RACE reads through MiXCR, listing each CDR3 protein once. Of about 890,000 distinct CDR3 sequences listed, around 12% were seen once; the top ten hold around 1.6%. The sample also formed part of further work on yellow fever vaccine responses in identical twins.

Sequencing used PBMCs. The receptors stem from a young woman in good health.

The chain recombines TRBV11-2 with TRBJ2-7; 8 bases align to TRBD2. V lost 4 bases to trimming and J lost 1 base; unmatched junction nucleotides: 9. Germline loops: CDR1 SGHAT, CDR2 FQNNGV. The CDR3 spans 16 residues. The CDR3 sequence: CASSSTPLAVSYEQYF. The CDR3 DNA is TGTGCCAGCAGCTCCACCCCACTAGCGGTTTCCTACGAGCAGTACTTC.

V usage is TRBV28 and J usage is TRBJ2-7, with a weak D call TRBD2 (7 bases). The CDR3 runs 15 residues. V was cut by 3 bases and J by 2 bases, with 14 bases left in between. Germline CDR1 MDHEN, CDR2 SYDVKM. Here the CDR3 DNA reads TGTGCCAGCAGTTTGTATCGCGGGGGCACCTACGAGCAGTACTTC. Its protein product is CASSLYRGGTYEQYF.

This clonotype has only a few counts. The chain uses TRBV29-1 and TRBJ1-4; D remains ambiguous. The CDR3 runs to 14 residues. The germline gives CDR1 SQVTM, CDR2 ANQGSEA. The V and J ends lost 6 bases and 3 bases respectively, with 14 bases between them. The CDR3 is CSVRVSSANEKLFF. The CDR3 nucleotides read TGCAGCGTAAGAGTTTCGAGCGCTAATGAAAAACTGTTTTTT.

The chain recombines TRBV29-1 with TRBJ2-5; D is ambiguous. Germline CDR1 reads SQVTM; CDR2 reads ANQGSEA. The CDR3 sequence is 14 residues long. Trimming cost V 3 bases and J 0 bases, with 11 bases left between them. Written as DNA, the CDR3 is TGCAGCGTTGATTCGGCAGGCCACCAAGAGACCCAGTACTTC. As protein: CSVDSAGHQETQYF.

The chain employs TRBV15 and TRBJ2-5, with 8 bases fitting TRBD2. With 3 bases clipped from V and 3 bases from J, the junction kept 3 bases outside the gene matches. Germline V gene data show CDR1 as LNHNV and CDR2 as YYDKDF (reference sequence). The CDR3 runs 14 residues. The CDR3 region is CATSSGSGEETQYF. The CDR3 DNA reads as TGTGCCACCAGCAGTGGTAGCGGGGAAGAGACCCAGTACTTC.

This clonotype has ten or more counts. The chain uses TRBV10-2 and TRBJ2-2; the D gene is possibly TRBD2 (5 bases). This CDR3 is built from 15 residues. Trimming took 0 bases from V and 4 from J, leaving 9 bases between them. CDR1 and CDR2 from the germline V gene are WSHSY and SAAADI. The CDR3 here is CASSESGSTTGELFF. In nucleotides, the CDR3 is TGCGCCAGCAGTGAGTCTGGGAGTACCACCGGGGAGCTGTTTTTT.